A selection of T cell receptor beta chains follows, all from one sample in a study of blood T cell repertoires in COVID-19. Repertoires were generated with immunoSEQ multiplex PCR, while TCRdb's copy carries only in-frame clones and drops some. The sample yields fewer than 350,000 clones, approximately 91% seen once. Sequencing was performed on PBMCs or T cells enriched from blood (not recorded which). The source is a woman in her forties with acute COVID-19. Both conserved end residues are part of each CDR3. Each record gives: clone size, J gene, D gene, V gene, CDR3 length, CDR3 protein, CDR3 DNA. A D gene is named only where the DNA matches it firmly. Some rows have no size entry. The others give once, few or many, or a class for an expanded clone.

abundance: once
j_gene: TRBJ1-1
d_gene: TRBD1
v_gene: TRBV5-6
len: 14
CDR3aa: CASSLGQGHTEAFF
CDR3nt: TGTGCCAGCAGCTTGGGACAGGGCCACACTGAAGCTTTCTTT

abundance: NA
j_gene: TRBJ1-2
d_gene: TRBD1
v_gene: TRBV19
len: 16
CDR3aa: CASSIWGTGTNYGYTF
CDR3nt: TGTGCCAGTAGTATATGGGGGACAGGGACTAACTATGGCTACACCTTC

abundance: NA
j_gene: TRBJ2-1
d_gene: TRBD2
v_gene: TRBV25-1
len: 15
CDR3aa: CASSAEGRVNNEQFF
CDR3nt: TGTGCCAGCAGTGCAGAGGGGAGGGTTAATAATGAGCAGTTCTTC

abundance: NA
j_gene: TRBJ2-2
d_gene: NA
v_gene: TRBV18
len: 13
CDR3aa: CASSPYEMGELFF
CDR3nt: TGTGCCAGCTCACCATACGAGATGGGGGAGCTGTTTTTT

abundance: NA
j_gene: TRBJ1-2
d_gene: TRBD1
v_gene: TRBV27
len: 17
CDR3aa: CASSRAGTGRANYGYTF
CDR3nt: TGTGCCAGCAGCCGTGCCGGGACAGGAAGAGCTAACTATGGCTACACCTTC

abundance: NA
j_gene: TRBJ2-2
d_gene: TRBD1
v_gene: TRBV11-2
len: 15
CDR3aa: CASRPGTANTGELFF
CDR3nt: TGTGCCAGCAGACCTGGGACAGCGAACACCGGGGAGCTGTTTTTT

abundance: NA
j_gene: TRBJ2-7
d_gene: NA
v_gene: TRBV30
len: 12
CDR3aa: CAWSPDYHEQYF
CDR3nt: TGTGCCTGGAGTCCCGACTACCACGAGCAGTACTTC

abundance: once
j_gene: TRBJ2-2
d_gene: TRBD1
v_gene: TRBV7-9
len: 13
CDR3aa: CASSLGQSGELFF
CDR3nt: TGTGCCAGCAGCCTGGGACAGTCCGGGGAGCTGTTTTTT

abundance: NA
j_gene: TRBJ1-2
d_gene: NA
v_gene: TRBV20-1
len: 10
CDR3aa: CSAERVGYTF
CDR3nt: TGCAGTGCAGAACGGGTCGGCTACACCTTC

abundance: NA
j_gene: TRBJ2-1
d_gene: TRBD1
v_gene: TRBV10-3
len: 16
CDR3aa: CAISAKGQGAYNEQFF
CDR3nt: TGTGCCATCAGTGCAAAGGGACAGGGGGCCTACAATGAGCAGTTCTTC

abundance: NA
j_gene: TRBJ1-2
d_gene: NA
v_gene: TRBV5-1
len: 13
CDR3aa: CASSPGINYGYTF
CDR3nt: TGCGCCAGCAGCCCCGGGATTAACTATGGCTACACCTTC

abundance: NA
j_gene: TRBJ1-3
d_gene: TRBD1
v_gene: TRBV15
len: 15
CDR3aa: CATNPGQVSGNTIYF
CDR3nt: TGTGCCACCAACCCGGGACAGGTCTCTGGAAACACCATATATTTT

abundance: once
j_gene: TRBJ2-5
d_gene: NA
v_gene: TRBV6-2/TRBV6-3
len: 13
CDR3aa: CASSYPPQETQYF
CDR3nt: TGTGCCAGCAGTTACCCCCCACAAGAGACCCAGTACTTC

abundance: once
j_gene: TRBJ2-5
d_gene: TRBD2
v_gene: TRBV7-8
len: 15
CDR3aa: CASSSPLGAGETQYF
CDR3nt: TGTGCCAGCAGCTCGCCCCTTGGAGCGGGGGAGACCCAGTACTTC

abundance: once
j_gene: TRBJ1-1
d_gene: NA
v_gene: TRBV5-1
len: 13
CDR3aa: CASSHGGGLEAFF
CDR3nt: TGCGCCAGCAGCCACGGAGGCGGTCTGGAAGCTTTCTTT

abundance: NA
j_gene: TRBJ2-2
d_gene: TRBD2
v_gene: TRBV7-2
len: 19
CDR3aa: CASSSPGLAGGQVTGELFF
CDR3nt: TGTGCCAGCAGCTCGCCGGGACTAGCGGGGGGGCAGGTCACCGGGGAGCTGTTTTTT

abundance: once
j_gene: TRBJ2-1
d_gene: NA
v_gene: TRBV15
len: 14
CDR3aa: CATRDWDSRNEQFF
CDR3nt: TGTGCCACCAGAGACTGGGACTCACGCAATGAGCAGTTCTTC

abundance: NA
j_gene: TRBJ2-3
d_gene: TRBD2
v_gene: TRBV3-1/TRBV3-2
len: 16
CDR3aa: CASSQQLPSGTDTQYF
CDR3nt: TGTGCCAGCAGCCAGCAACTCCCTAGCGGGACAGATACGCAGTATTTT

abundance: NA
j_gene: TRBJ1-1
d_gene: NA
v_gene: TRBV7-8
len: 16
CDR3aa: CASSLVGGGWNTEAFF
CDR3nt: TGTGCCAGCAGCTTGGTAGGCGGGGGCTGGAACACTGAAGCTTTCTTT

abundance: NA
j_gene: TRBJ2-5
d_gene: TRBD2
v_gene: TRBV5-4
len: 17
CDR3aa: CASSLGSGGHFQETQYF
CDR3nt: TGTGCCAGCAGCTTAGGGAGCGGGGGACACTTCCAAGAGACCCAGTACTTC

abundance: NA
j_gene: TRBJ2-3
d_gene: NA
v_gene: TRBV11-2
len: 17
CDR3aa: CASSLEGGAGGTDTQYF
CDR3nt: TGTGCCAGCAGCTTAGAAGGCGGGGCTGGGGGCACAGATACGCAGTATTTT

abundance: NA
j_gene: TRBJ1-2
d_gene: NA
v_gene: TRBV7-8
len: 14
CDR3aa: CASSSRQTPYGYTF
CDR3nt: TGTGCCAGCAGCTCCCGACAGACTCCCTATGGCTACACCTTC

abundance: NA
j_gene: TRBJ1-4
d_gene: NA
v_gene: TRBV30
len: 15
CDR3aa: CAWSGPRLINEKLFF
CDR3nt: TGTGCCTGGAGTGGGCCTAGACTAATTAATGAAAAACTGTTTTTT

abundance: NA
j_gene: TRBJ1-1
d_gene: TRBD1
v_gene: TRBV5-1
len: 14
CDR3aa: CASSSGQMNTEAFF
CDR3nt: TGCGCCAGCAGCTCGGGACAGATGAACACTGAAGCTTTCTTT

abundance: NA
j_gene: TRBJ2-3
d_gene: NA
v_gene: TRBV2
len: 16
CDR3aa: CASSVRRTAGTDTQYF
CDR3nt: TGTGCCAGCAGTGTCCGGCGGACAGCGGGCACAGATACGCAGTATTTT

abundance: NA
j_gene: TRBJ1-1
d_gene: TRBD1
v_gene: TRBV27
len: 16
CDR3aa: CASSRDRGYSRAEAFF
CDR3nt: TGTGCCAGCAGCCGGGACAGGGGCTACTCGCGGGCTGAAGCTTTCTTT

abundance: NA
j_gene: TRBJ2-7
d_gene: NA
v_gene: TRBV3-1/TRBV3-2
len: 14
CDR3aa: CASSQGTASYEQYF
CDR3nt: TGTGCCAGCAGCCAAGGTACAGCCTCCTACGAGCAGTACTTC

abundance: once
j_gene: TRBJ2-3
d_gene: NA
v_gene: TRBV30
len: 15
CDR3aa: CACAWPGISTDTQYF
CDR3nt: TGTGCCTGTGCCTGGCCCGGGATTAGCACAGATACGCAGTATTTT

abundance: NA
j_gene: TRBJ1-5
d_gene: TRBD1
v_gene: TRBV28
len: 16
CDR3aa: CASRPRDRGSNQPQHF
CDR3nt: TGTGCCAGCAGACCTAGGGACAGGGGAAGCAATCAGCCCCAGCATTTT

abundance: few
j_gene: TRBJ1-5
d_gene: NA
v_gene: TRBV20-1
len: 11
CDR3aa: CSAAQGIAQHF
CDR3nt: TGCAGTGCTGCGCAGGGCATAGCCCAGCATTTT

abundance: NA
j_gene: TRBJ1-6
d_gene: TRBD1
v_gene: TRBV5-1
len: 14
CDR3aa: CASSLQGAGSPLHF
CDR3nt: TGCGCCAGCAGCTTGCAGGGGGCGGGTTCACCCCTCCACTTT

abundance: NA
j_gene: TRBJ1-2
d_gene: TRBD1
v_gene: TRBV5-1
len: 15
CDR3aa: CASSLGTGTAYGYTF
CDR3nt: TGCGCCAGCAGCTTGGGTACCGGGACAGCGTATGGCTACACCTTC

abundance: NA
j_gene: TRBJ2-7
d_gene: TRBD1
v_gene: TRBV19
len: 14
CDR3aa: CATKAGQGPYEQYF
CDR3nt: TGTGCCACAAAGGCGGGACAGGGGCCCTACGAGCAGTACTTC

abundance: NA
j_gene: TRBJ1-4
d_gene: NA
v_gene: TRBV3-1/TRBV3-2
len: 14
CDR3aa: CASSRPGAREKLFF
CDR3nt: TGTGCCAGCAGCCGGCCAGGGGCTAGGGAAAAACTGTTTTTT

abundance: NA
j_gene: TRBJ1-2
d_gene: TRBD1
v_gene: TRBV18
len: 13
CDR3aa: CASSPSGTGGYTF
CDR3nt: TGTGCCAGCTCACCTTCCGGGACAGGGGGCTACACCTTC

abundance: NA
j_gene: TRBJ2-3
d_gene: NA
v_gene: TRBV21-1
len: 16
CDR3aa: CASSKGGRGDADTQYF
CDR3nt: TGTGCCAGCAGCAAAGGGGGGCGGGGGGATGCAGATACGCAGTATTTT

abundance: NA
j_gene: TRBJ2-7
d_gene: NA
v_gene: TRBV5-4
len: 14
CDR3aa: CASSRTGTHYEQYF
CDR3nt: TGTGCCAGCAGCAGGACCGGGACTCACTACGAGCAGTACTTC

abundance: NA
j_gene: TRBJ1-1
d_gene: NA
v_gene: TRBV30
len: 13
CDR3aa: CAWSANRGTEAFF
CDR3nt: TGTGCCTGGAGTGCAAACCGGGGCACTGAAGCTTTCTTT

abundance: NA
j_gene: TRBJ1-2
d_gene: TRBD1
v_gene: TRBV28
len: 15
CDR3aa: CASSLGGQGAGGYTF
CDR3nt: TGTGCCAGCAGTTTAGGGGGTCAGGGGGCAGGTGGCTACACCTTC

abundance: NA
j_gene: TRBJ1-6
d_gene: NA
v_gene: TRBV4-2
len: 16
CDR3aa: CASSPQPQGVDSPLHF
CDR3nt: TGTGCCAGCAGCCCCCAACCGCAAGGGGTTGACTCACCCCTCCACTTT

abundance: NA
j_gene: TRBJ1-2
d_gene: TRBD1
v_gene: TRBV2
len: 15
CDR3aa: CASNRRRTGIYGYTF
CDR3nt: TGTGCCAGCAATCGACGTAGGACAGGAATCTATGGCTACACCTTC

abundance: NA
j_gene: TRBJ1-6
d_gene: TRBD1
v_gene: TRBV15
len: 16
CDR3aa: CATSRDGATGKRPLHF
CDR3nt: TGTGCCACCAGCAGAGATGGGGCGACAGGGAAACGTCCCCTCCACTTT

abundance: NA
j_gene: TRBJ2-5
d_gene: NA
v_gene: TRBV4-1
len: 16
CDR3aa: CASSQEEASVQETQYF
CDR3nt: TGCGCCAGCAGCCAAGAAGAGGCTAGCGTTCAAGAGACCCAGTACTTC

abundance: NA
j_gene: TRBJ2-2
d_gene: NA
v_gene: TRBV15
len: 17
CDR3aa: CATSRGDKVKNTGELFF
CDR3nt: TGTGCCACCAGCAGAGGGGACAAGGTTAAGAACACCGGGGAGCTGTTTTTT

abundance: NA
j_gene: TRBJ1-1
d_gene: NA
v_gene: TRBV27
len: 13
CDR3aa: CASSSTGNTEAFF
CDR3nt: TGTGCCAGCAGTTCAACCGGGAACACTGAAGCTTTCTTT

abundance: NA
j_gene: TRBJ2-1
d_gene: NA
v_gene: TRBV4-1
len: 16
CDR3aa: CASSPNGGAVYNEQFF
CDR3nt: TGCGCCAGCAGCCCGAATGGCGGGGCAGTCTACAATGAGCAGTTCTTC

abundance: NA
j_gene: TRBJ1-2
d_gene: NA
v_gene: TRBV3-1/TRBV3-2
len: 14
CDR3aa: CASSQRRGSYGYTF
CDR3nt: TGTGCCAGCAGCCAGAGGAGGGGCAGCTATGGCTACACCTTC

abundance: NA
j_gene: TRBJ1-6
d_gene: NA
v_gene: TRBV11-2
len: 15
CDR3aa: CASSPRWQGNSPLHF
CDR3nt: TGTGCCAGCAGCCCTCGGTGGCAGGGAAATTCACCCCTCCACTTT

abundance: many
j_gene: TRBJ2-1
d_gene: NA
v_gene: TRBV6-5
len: 15
CDR3aa: CASKMSGGSYNEQFF
CDR3nt: TGTGCCAGCAAGATGAGCGGAGGTTCCTACAATGAGCAGTTCTTC

abundance: NA
j_gene: TRBJ1-4
d_gene: NA
v_gene: TRBV28
len: 13
CDR3aa: CASSLLQNEKLFF
CDR3nt: TGTGCCAGCAGTTTACTACAGAATGAAAAACTGTTTTTT